The entry that follows covers one T cell receptor (beta chain) sequence. Authors' processing steps: Scientists estimated how many nucleated cells there were by amplifying reference gene primers. The data were produced by immunoSEQ multiplex PCR, yet TCRdb's version contains in-frame clones alone and is incomplete. Clonal size and the V and J genes are those of that table, whereas D and trimming came from the DNA. The sample includes some 340,000 clones, around 85% of them seen just once. This entry is derived from a study of blood T cell repertoires in COVID-19. Overall study context: PBMCs, B-cell-depleted T cells, or T cells were the source of the cDNA or gDNA that made up the material.

The V gene end was trimmed by 3 bases and the J gene end by 6 bases; junction bases not matched to a gene: 3. The CDR3 extends over 12 amino acids. Germline CDR1 DFQATT, CDR2 SNEGSKA (reference sequence). The sequenced material came from peripheral blood. The J gene is TRBJ2-7, the V gene TRBV20-1; 9 nucleotides agree with TRBD1. The receptor comes from a young woman with acute or convalescent COVID-19. CDR3 in DNA: TGCAGTGCTAGTACAGGGGGCGGCGAGCAGTACTTC. Translating it yields CSASTGGGEQYF.